This T cell receptor beta chain was identified in a study of blood T cell repertoires in COVID-19. Study overall: Researchers got acute and convalescent COVID-19 samples from the United States, Italy and Spain.

Participant ages covered roughly 18 to 89 years across 24 US areas. Participant-reported clinical history was the basis for cohort assignment. The V end lost 5 bases, the J end lost 7 bases, and 12 bases lay between the germline ends. This CDR3 has 14 residues. CDR1 and CDR2 from the germline V gene are SGHTA and FQGNSA. Original data processing: How many nucleated cells were present was estimated from reference gene primer amplification. Here immunoSEQ multiplex PCR was the method, and the copy in TCRdb shows in-frame clones only, minus some. D and trimming come from the DNA, and the V and J calls and clone size come from that table. Among a few hundred thousand clones, 92% were seen once, and the ten largest hold about 18%.

The source is a woman in her thirties who had recovered from COVID-19. Sequencing was done on a sample of PBMCs or T cells enriched from blood (not recorded which). V usage is TRBV7-2 and J usage is TRBJ1-6; D ambiguous. Here the CDR3 DNA reads TGTGCCAGCAGCCAAGGACTGCTGAATTCACCCCTCCACTTT. It encodes CASSQGLLNSPLHF.